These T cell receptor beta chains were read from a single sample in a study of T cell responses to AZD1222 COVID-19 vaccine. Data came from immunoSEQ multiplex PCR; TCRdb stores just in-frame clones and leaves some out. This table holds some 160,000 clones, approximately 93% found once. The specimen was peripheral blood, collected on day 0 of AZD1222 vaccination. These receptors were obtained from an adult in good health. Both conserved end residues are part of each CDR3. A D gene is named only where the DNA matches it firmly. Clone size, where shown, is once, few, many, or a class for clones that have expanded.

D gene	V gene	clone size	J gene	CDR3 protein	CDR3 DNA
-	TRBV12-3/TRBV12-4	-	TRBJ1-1	CASSRQISEAFF	TGTGCCAGCAGTAGACAGATTAGCGAAGCTTTCTTT
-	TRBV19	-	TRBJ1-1	CATRGNSLFTEAFF	TGTGCCACCCGAGGCAACAGTCTTTTCACTGAAGCTTTCTTT
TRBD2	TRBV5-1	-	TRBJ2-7	CASRKGGSYEQYF	TGCGCCAGCAGAAAGGGAGGGAGCTACGAGCAGTACTTC
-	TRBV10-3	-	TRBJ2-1	CAIRGGGSSYNEQFF	TGTGCCATCAGAGGGGGGGGGAGCTCCTACAATGAGCAGTTCTTC
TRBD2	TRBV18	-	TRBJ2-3	CASSPRSTSGYSTDTQYF	TGTGCCAGCTCACCAAGGAGTACTAGCGGGTATAGCACAGATACGCAGTATTTT
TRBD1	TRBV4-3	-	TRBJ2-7	CASSQARTGEAYEQYF	TGCGCCAGCAGCCAAGCGCGGACAGGGGAAGCCTACGAGCAGTACTTC
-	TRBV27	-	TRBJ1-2	CASSSKTRSPRGYTF	TGTGCCAGCAGTTCAAAGACACGGAGCCCCAGGGGCTACACCTTC
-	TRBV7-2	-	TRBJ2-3	CASRFPGTDTQYF	TGTGCCAGCAGGTTCCCGGGCACAGATACGCAGTATTTT
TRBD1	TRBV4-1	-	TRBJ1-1	CASSQRGTEIRDTEAFF	TGCGCCAGCAGCCAAAGAGGGACAGAAATCCGGGACACTGAAGCTTTCTTT
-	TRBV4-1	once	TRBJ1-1	CASSRGPDPFF	TGCGCCAGCAGCCGGGGCCCCGATCCTTTCTTT
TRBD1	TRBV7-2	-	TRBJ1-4	CASSLDRGNEKLFF	TGTGCCAGCAGCTTAGACAGGGGTAATGAAAAACTGTTTTTT
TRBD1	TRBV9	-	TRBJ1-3	CASSVSGGDFGNTIYF	TGTGCCAGCAGCGTGTCAGGGGGCGACTTTGGAAACACCATATATTTT
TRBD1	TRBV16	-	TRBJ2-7	CASSSTGAYEQYF	TGTGCCAGCAGCTCGACAGGGGCCTACGAGCAGTACTTC
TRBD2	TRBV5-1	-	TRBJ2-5	CASSFAGGEETQYF	TGCGCCAGCAGCTTCGCGGGGGGCGAAGAGACCCAGTACTTC
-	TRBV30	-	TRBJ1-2	CAWSVINGYTF	TGTGCCTGGAGTGTGATAAATGGCTACACCTTC
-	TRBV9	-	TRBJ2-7	CASSRTGAVYEQYF	TGTGCCAGCAGTCGTACCGGGGCCGTCTACGAGCAGTACTTC
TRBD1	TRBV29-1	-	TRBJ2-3	CSATSPGGQPTSTDTQYF	TGCAGCGCCACGTCGCCAGGGGGCCAGCCCACTAGCACAGATACGCAGTATTTT
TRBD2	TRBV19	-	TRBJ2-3	CASSTRGGGTDTQYF	TGTGCCAGTAGTACTCGGGGGGGAGGCACAGATACGCAGTATTTT
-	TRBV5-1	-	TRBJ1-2	CASRFPGRPDGYTF	TGCGCCAGCAGGTTCCCTGGCAGGCCGGATGGCTACACCTTC
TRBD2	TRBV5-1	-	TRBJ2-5	CASSLSIAGGNSETQYF	TGCGCCAGCAGCTTGAGTATAGCGGGGGGGAATTCGGAGACCCAGTACTTC
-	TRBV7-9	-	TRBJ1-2	CASSLESFGRGYTF	TGTGCCAGCAGCTTAGAGTCTTTCGGGAGGGGCTACACCTTC
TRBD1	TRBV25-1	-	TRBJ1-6	CASSEGTGLSPLHF	TGTGCCAGCAGTGAAGGGACAGGGCTCTCACCCCTCCACTTT
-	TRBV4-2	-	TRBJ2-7	CASSQDRGGAGSYEQYF	TGTGCCAGCAGCCAAGATCGTGGGGGCGCCGGCTCCTACGAGCAGTACTTC
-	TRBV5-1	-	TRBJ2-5	CASSPTGTGEETQYF	TGCGCCAGCAGCCCGACCGGGACGGGAGAGGAGACCCAGTACTTC
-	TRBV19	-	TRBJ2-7	CASSGGSRNEQYF	TGTGCCAGTAGTGGGGGGAGCAGGAACGAGCAGTACTTC
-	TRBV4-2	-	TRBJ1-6	CASSRTRVSPLHF	TGTGCCAGCAGCCGGACCAGGGTCTCACCCCTCCACTTT
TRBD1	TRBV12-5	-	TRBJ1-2	CASGLPPDRVGYTF	TGTGCTAGTGGTTTGCCTCCGGACAGGGTAGGCTACACCTTC
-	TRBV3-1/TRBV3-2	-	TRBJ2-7	CASSQRDRTGHEQYF	TGTGCCAGCAGCCAGAGAGACAGGACGGGCCACGAGCAGTACTTC
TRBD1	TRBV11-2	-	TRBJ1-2	CASSARQGNYGYTF	TGTGCCAGCAGCGCTAGACAGGGGAACTATGGCTACACCTTC
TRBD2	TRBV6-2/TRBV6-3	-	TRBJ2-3	CASSYSDFRTSGKDTQYF	TGTGCCAGCAGTTACTCGGACTTCAGGACTAGCGGGAAAGATACGCAGTATTTT
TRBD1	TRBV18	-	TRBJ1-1	CASSEGTGGYTEAFF	TGTGCCAGCTCAGAGGGCACAGGGGGATACACTGAAGCTTTCTTT
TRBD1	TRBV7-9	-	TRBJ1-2	CASSKDNQGAWGYTF	TGTGCCAGCAGCAAGGACAATCAGGGGGCGTGGGGCTACACCTTC
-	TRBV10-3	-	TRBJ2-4	CAISESGEGNIQYF	TGTGCCATCAGTGAGTCGGGGGAAGGCAACATTCAGTACTTC
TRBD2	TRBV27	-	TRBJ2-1	CASSFAGGLYNEQFF	TGTGCCAGCAGTTTCGCGGGGGGGTTATACAATGAGCAGTTCTTC
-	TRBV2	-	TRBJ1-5	CASNLRGLGQPQHF	TGTGCCAGCAATCTGCGAGGGCTCGGTCAGCCCCAGCATTTT
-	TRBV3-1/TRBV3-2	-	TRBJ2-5	CASSRRGGETQYF	TGTGCCAGCAGCCGAAGGGGGGGAGAGACCCAGTACTTC
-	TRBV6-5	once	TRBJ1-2	CASSYGTDGYGYTF	TGTGCCAGCAGTTACGGGACGGACGGCTATGGCTACACCTTC
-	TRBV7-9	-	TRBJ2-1	CASSLEGDNEQFF	TGTGCCAGCAGCTTAGAGGGAGACAATGAGCAGTTCTTC
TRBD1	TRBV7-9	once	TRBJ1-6	CASSLGQGFYSPLHF	TGTGCCAGCAGCTTGGGACAGGGGTTTTATTCACCCCTCCACTTT
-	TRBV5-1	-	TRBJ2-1	CASSLFSSRSYNEQFF	TGCGCCAGCAGCTTGTTTTCAAGCCGCTCCTACAATGAGCAGTTCTTC
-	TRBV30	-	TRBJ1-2	CAWIPFGRNYGYTF	TGTGCCTGGATCCCCTTCGGACGGAACTATGGCTACACCTTC
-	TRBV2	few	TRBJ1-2	CASSGVDSNYGYTF	TGTGCCAGCAGTGGGGTGGACAGTAACTATGGCTACACCTTC
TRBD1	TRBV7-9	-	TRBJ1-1	CASSFSGGNTEAFF	TGTGCCAGCAGCTTTTCAGGGGGCAACACTGAAGCTTTCTTT
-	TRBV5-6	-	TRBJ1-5	CASSRLGLGAGQPQHF	TGTGCCAGCAGCCGGTTGGGTTTAGGGGCCGGTCAGCCCCAGCATTTT
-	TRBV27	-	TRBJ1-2	CASTLKGGGSNYGYTF	TGTGCCAGCACCTTAAAGGGAGGAGGGAGCAACTATGGCTACACCTTC
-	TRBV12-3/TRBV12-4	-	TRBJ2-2	CASRPGWTGELFF	TGTGCCAGCAGGCCGGGGTGGACCGGGGAGCTGTTTTTT
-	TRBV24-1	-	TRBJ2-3	CATSRGADTQYF	TGTGCCACCAGTAGGGGAGCAGATACGCAGTATTTT
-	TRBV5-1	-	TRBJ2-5	CASSFRIGGETQYF	TGCGCCAGCAGCTTTCGTATCGGGGGAGAGACCCAGTACTTC
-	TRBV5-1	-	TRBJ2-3	CASSLVLRDYRPTDTQYF	TGCGCCAGCAGCTTGGTTCTTCGGGATTATAGACCCACAGATACGCAGTATTTT
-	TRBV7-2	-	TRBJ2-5	CASSFRYSGSQETQYF	TGTGCCAGCAGCTTTAGGTACAGCGGGTCCCAAGAGACCCAGTACTTC
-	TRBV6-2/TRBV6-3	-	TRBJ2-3	CASSWVSLDTQYF	TGTGCCAGCAGTTGGGTCAGTTTAGATACGCAGTATTTT
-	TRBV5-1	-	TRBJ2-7	CASSLGSQGSGEQYF	TGCGCCAGCAGCTTGGGTTCACAGGGTTCAGGCGAGCAGTACTTC
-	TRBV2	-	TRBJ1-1	CASSGGAISRTEAFF	TGTGCCAGCAGCGGGGGCGCGATAAGTAGGACTGAAGCTTTCTTT